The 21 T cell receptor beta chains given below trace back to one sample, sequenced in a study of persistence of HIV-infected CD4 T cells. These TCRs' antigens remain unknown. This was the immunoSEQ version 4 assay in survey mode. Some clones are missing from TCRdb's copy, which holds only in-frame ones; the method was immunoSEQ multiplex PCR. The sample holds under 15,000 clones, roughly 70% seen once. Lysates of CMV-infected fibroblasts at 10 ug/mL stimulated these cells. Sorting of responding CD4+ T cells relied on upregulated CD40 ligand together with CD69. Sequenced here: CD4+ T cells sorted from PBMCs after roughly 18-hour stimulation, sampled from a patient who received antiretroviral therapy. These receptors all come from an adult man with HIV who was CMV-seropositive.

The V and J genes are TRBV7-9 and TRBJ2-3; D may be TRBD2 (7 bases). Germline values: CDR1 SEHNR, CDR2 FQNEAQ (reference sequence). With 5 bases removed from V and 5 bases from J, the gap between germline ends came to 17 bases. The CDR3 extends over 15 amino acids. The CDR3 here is CASSRGAGSGDTQYF. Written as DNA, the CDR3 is TGTGCCAGCAGCCGGGGGGCAGGGTCGGGAGATACGCAGTATTTT.

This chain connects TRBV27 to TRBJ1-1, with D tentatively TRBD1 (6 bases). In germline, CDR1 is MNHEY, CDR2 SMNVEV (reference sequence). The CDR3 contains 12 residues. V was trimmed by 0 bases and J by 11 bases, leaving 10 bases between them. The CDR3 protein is CASSLSPGAAFF. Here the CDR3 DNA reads TGTGCCAGCAGTTTATCCCCGGGGGCCGCTTTCTTT.

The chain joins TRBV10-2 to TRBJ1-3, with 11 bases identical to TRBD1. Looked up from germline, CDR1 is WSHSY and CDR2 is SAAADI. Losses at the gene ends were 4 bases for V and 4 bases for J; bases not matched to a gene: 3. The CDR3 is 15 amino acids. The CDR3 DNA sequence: TGCGCCAGCAGTGGTGGACAGGGGGCAGGAAACACCATATATTTT. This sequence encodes CASSGGQGAGNTIYF.

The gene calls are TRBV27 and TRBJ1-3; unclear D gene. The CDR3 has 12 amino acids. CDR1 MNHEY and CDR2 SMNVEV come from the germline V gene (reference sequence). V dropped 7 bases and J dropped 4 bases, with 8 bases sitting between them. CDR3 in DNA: TGTGCCAGCAAGGGTTACGGAAACACCATATATTTT. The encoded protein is CASKGYGNTIYF.

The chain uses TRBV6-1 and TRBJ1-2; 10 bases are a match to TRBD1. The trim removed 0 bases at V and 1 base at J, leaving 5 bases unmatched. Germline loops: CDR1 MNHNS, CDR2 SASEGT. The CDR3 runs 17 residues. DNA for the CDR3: TGTGCCAGCAGTGAAGCGGGACAGGGGCAAATTAACTATGGCTACACCTTC. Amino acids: CASSEAGQGQINYGYTF.

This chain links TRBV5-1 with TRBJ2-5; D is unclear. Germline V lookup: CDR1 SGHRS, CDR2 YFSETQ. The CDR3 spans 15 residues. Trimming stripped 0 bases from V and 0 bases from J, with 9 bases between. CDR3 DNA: TGCGCCAGCAGCTTGGCTGGTACTTACCAAGAGACCCAGTACTTC. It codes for CASSLAGTYQETQYF. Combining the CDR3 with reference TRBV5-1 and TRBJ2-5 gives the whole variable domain KAGVTQTPRYLIKTRGQQVTLSCSPISGHRSVSWYQQTPGQGLQFLFEYFSETQRNKGNFPGRFSGRQFSNSRSEMNVSTLELGDSALYLCASSLAGTYQETQYFGPGTRLLVL.

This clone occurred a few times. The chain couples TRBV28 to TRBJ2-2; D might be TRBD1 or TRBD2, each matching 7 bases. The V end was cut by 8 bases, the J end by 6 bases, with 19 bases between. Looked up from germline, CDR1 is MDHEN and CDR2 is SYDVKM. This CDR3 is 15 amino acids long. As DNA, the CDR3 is TGTGCCAGCGGAGGCGGGGAGGGGGCCTCCGGGGAGCTGTTTTTT. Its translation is CASGGGEGASGELFF.

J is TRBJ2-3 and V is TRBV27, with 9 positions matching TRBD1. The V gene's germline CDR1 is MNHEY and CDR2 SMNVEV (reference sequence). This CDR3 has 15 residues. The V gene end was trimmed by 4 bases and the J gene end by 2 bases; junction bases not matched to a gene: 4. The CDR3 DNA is TGTGCCAGCAGTTACAGGGGGCGGAACACAGATACGCAGTATTTT. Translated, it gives CASSYRGRNTDTQYF.

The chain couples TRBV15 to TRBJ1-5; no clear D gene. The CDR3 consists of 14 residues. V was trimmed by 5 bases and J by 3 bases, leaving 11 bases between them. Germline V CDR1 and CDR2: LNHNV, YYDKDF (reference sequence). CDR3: CATSPLRVNQPQHF. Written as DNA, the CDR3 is TGTGCCACCAGCCCTTTGAGAGTCAATCAGCCCCAGCATTTT.

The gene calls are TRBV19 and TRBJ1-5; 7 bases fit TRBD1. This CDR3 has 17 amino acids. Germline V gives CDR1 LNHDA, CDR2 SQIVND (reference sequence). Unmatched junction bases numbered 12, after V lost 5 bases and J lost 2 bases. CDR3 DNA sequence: TGTGCCAGTAGTTTGCGACAGGGTACGGGTCGCAATCAGCCCCAGCATTTT. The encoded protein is CASSLRQGTGRNQPQHF.

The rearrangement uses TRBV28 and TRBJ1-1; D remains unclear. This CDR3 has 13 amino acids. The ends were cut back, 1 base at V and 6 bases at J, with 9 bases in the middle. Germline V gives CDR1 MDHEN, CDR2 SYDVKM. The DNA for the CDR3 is TGTGCCAGCAGTTTATTTGGACCCTCTGAAGCTTTCTTT. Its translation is CASSLFGPSEAFF.

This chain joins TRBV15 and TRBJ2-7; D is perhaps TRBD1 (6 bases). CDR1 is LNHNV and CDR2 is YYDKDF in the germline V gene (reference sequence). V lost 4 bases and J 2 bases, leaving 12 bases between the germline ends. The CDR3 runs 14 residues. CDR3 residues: CATSKNRDTYEQYF. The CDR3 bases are TGTGCCACCAGCAAAAACAGGGACACCTACGAGCAGTACTTC.

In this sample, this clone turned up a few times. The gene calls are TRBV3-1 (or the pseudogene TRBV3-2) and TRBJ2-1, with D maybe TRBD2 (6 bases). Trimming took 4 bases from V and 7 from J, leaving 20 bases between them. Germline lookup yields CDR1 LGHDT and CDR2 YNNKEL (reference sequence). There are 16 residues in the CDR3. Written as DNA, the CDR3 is TGTGCCAGCAGCCTCCCCCGGGGGAGAGATTGGAATGAGCAGTTCTTC. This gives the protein CASSLPRGRDWNEQFF.

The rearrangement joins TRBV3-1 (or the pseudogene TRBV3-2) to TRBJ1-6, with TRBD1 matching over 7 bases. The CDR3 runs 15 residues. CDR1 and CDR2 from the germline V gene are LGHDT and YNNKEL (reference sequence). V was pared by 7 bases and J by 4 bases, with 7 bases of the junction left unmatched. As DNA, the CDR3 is TGTGCCAGCAACCGGGAGGGACAGTATAATTCACCCCTCCACTTT. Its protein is CASNREGQYNSPLHF.

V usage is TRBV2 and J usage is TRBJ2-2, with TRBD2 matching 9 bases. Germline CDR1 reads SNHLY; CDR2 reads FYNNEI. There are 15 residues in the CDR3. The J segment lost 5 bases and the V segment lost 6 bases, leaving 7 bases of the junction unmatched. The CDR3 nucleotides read TGTGCCAGCAGGGGTGGGCTAGCGGGAACCGGGGAGCTGTTTTTT. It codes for CASRGGLAGTGELFF.

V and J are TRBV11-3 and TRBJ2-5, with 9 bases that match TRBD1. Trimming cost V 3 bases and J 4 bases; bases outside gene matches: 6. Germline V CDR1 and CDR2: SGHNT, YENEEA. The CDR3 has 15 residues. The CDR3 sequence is CASSLGVQGAETQYF. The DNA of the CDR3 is TGTGCCAGCAGCTTGGGGGTACAGGGGGCAGAGACCCAGTACTTC.

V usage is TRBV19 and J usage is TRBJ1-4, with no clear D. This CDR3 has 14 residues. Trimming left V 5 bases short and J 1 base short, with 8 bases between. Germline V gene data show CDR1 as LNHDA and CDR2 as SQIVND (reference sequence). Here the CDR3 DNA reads TGTGCCAGTAGTGTGGACGAAACTAATGAAAAACTGTTTTTT. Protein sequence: CASSVDETNEKLFF.

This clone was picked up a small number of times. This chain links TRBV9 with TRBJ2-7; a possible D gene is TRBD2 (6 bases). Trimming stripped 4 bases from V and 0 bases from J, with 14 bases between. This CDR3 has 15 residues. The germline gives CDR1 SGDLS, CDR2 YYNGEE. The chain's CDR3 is CASSPGATSSYEQYF. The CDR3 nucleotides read TGTGCCAGCAGCCCGGGAGCGACTAGCTCCTACGAGCAGTACTTC.

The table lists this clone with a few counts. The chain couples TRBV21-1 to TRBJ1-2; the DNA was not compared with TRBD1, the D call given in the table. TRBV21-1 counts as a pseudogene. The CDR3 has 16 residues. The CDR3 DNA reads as TGTGCCAGCGGCTACAGGGTTGGGAGATCAATGGGGGGCTACACCTTC. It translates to CASGYRVGRSMGGYTF.

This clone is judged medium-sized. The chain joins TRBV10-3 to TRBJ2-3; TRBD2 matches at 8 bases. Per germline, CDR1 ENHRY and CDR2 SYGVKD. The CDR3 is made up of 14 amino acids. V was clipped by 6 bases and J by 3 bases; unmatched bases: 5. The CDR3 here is CAIRTGTSTDTQYF. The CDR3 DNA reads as TGTGCCATCAGGACCGGGACTAGTACAGATACGCAGTATTTT.

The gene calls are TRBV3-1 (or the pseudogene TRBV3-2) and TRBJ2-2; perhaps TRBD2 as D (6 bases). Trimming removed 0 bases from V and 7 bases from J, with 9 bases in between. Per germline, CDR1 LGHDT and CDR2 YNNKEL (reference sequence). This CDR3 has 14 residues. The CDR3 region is CASSQDTAGGELFF. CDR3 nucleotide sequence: TGTGCCAGCAGCCAAGATACAGCGGGCGGGGAGCTGTTTTTT.